Below are 6 T cell receptor beta chains sequenced from a single sample in a study of OX40 agonist ivuxolimab in advanced cancers. Profiled with immunoSEQ multiplex PCR; TCRdb holds only in-frame clones, not every one. Of about 46,000 clones in the sample, about nine tenths were seen once. The sample in question was CD4+ or CD8+ T cells sorted from blood, obtained in a trial of the OX40 agonist ivuxolimab. Receptor source: an adult with an advanced solid tumor such as melanoma, head and neck, liver or kidney cancer.

This clone was picked up one time. The chain is built from TRBV11-1 and TRBJ2-6, with TRBD1 identical over 9 bases. The CDR3 is 16 amino acids. Germline assignment: CDR1 SGHAT and CDR2 FQDESV (reference sequence). The junction had 10 bases not matched to a gene; V was cut back by 4 bases and J by 9 bases. The DNA for the CDR3 is TGTGCCAGCAGCTCGGACAGGGGCGCGGGTTTCAACGTCCTGACTTTC. Its translation is CASSSDRGAGFNVLTF.

This chain uses TRBV7-2 with TRBJ2-3, with D hard to call. Trimming stripped 8 bases from V and 6 bases from J, with 12 bases between. This CDR3 spans 12 amino acids. Germline CDR1 and CDR2: SGHTA and FQGNSA. DNA for the CDR3: TGTGCCAGCGTATCCTCACGGGATACGCAGTATTTT. Translated: CASVSSRDTQYF.

The V and J genes are TRBV6-6 and TRBJ1-5; 9 bases align to TRBD1. CDR3 length equals 15 residues. Germline trimming cut 6 bases from V and 6 bases from J; bases unmatched to any gene: 9. In germline, CDR1 is MNHNY, CDR2 SVGAGI (reference sequence). CDR3 region: CASRKVTGGSQPQHF. CDR3 in DNA: TGTGCCAGCAGGAAAGTTACAGGGGGCAGTCAGCCCCAGCATTTT.

This rearrangement joins TRBV29-1 to TRBJ2-2; tentative D call: TRBD1 (6 bases). Germline V gene lookup returns CDR1 SQVTM and CDR2 ANQGSEA. The CDR3 is 14 residues long. The germline V and J ends were trimmed by 7 bases and 0 bases, with 12 bases remaining between them. This CDR3 is CSAADRTNTGELFF. CDR3 bases: TGCAGCGCCGCCGACAGGACGAACACCGGGGAGCTGTTTTTT.

This clone was seen only a few times. This chain links TRBV2 with TRBJ2-3, with 10 bases aligning to TRBD2. Trimming at V came to 2 bases and at J to 4 bases, leaving 3 bases not matched to a gene. The CDR3 loop spans 15 amino acids. The germline V gene has CDR1 SNHLY and CDR2 FYNNEI. CDR3 DNA: TGTGCCAGCAGTGAAAAGAGCGGGGGGGCAGATACGCAGTATTTT. This encodes CASSEKSGGADTQYF.

In regard to this clone: One end of the junction varies from germline; a read error may be responsible. The chain joins TRBV7-7 to TRBJ2-1; 9 positions match TRBD2. Germline V lookup: CDR1 SSHAT, CDR2 FNYEAQ (reference sequence). The length of the CDR3 is 18 residues. CDR3 sequence (DNA): TGTGCTAGCAGCAAGACTAGCGGACTTAGGAGCTCCTACAATGAGCAGTTCTTC. It yields the protein CASSKTSGLRSSYNEQFF. The full variable domain, completed using reference TRBV7-7 and TRBJ2-1, is GAGVSQSPRYKVTKRGQDVTLRCDPISSHATLYWYQQALGQGPEFLTYFNYEAQPDKSGLPSDRFSAERPEGSISTLTIQRTEQRDSAMYRCASSKTSGLRSSYNEQFFGPGTRLTVL.